Shown below are 5 T cell receptor beta chains from a single sample sequenced in a study of OX40 agonist ivuxolimab in advanced cancers. Only in-frame clones appear in the TCRdb table, and some are missing; sequencing was by immunoSEQ multiplex PCR. The sample gives 95,000 to 100,000 clones, 70% to 85% of which show up once; roughly 1.6% is in the top ten. Here the sequenced sample was CD4+ or CD8+ T cells sorted from blood, taken in a trial of the OX40 agonist ivuxolimab. The source of these receptors is an adult with an advanced solid tumor such as melanoma, head and neck, liver or kidney cancer.

This chain joins TRBV27 and TRBJ1-5; no clear D. This CDR3 has 13 residues. Deletions cut 3 bases from V and 10 bases from J, with 13 bases between. Germline loops: CDR1 MNHEY, CDR2 SMNVEV (reference sequence). The CDR3 DNA is TGTGCCAGCAGTTTTCGGGAGGACTCTCCCCAGCATTTT. Its protein is CASSFREDSPQHF.

The V call is TRBV6-1, the J call TRBJ2-7; D remains ambiguous. The CDR3 runs to 12 residues. V was trimmed by 6 bases and J by 5 bases, leaving 11 bases between them. Looked up from germline, CDR1 is MNHNS and CDR2 is SASEGT. The CDR3, as DNA: TGTGCCAGCAGGGATGTCGGGCACGAGCAGTACTTC. Encoded protein: CASRDVGHEQYF.

This clone has just one count. This chain uses TRBV29-1 with TRBJ2-3, with D maybe TRBD2 (6 bases). From germline, CDR1 is SQVTM and CDR2 ANQGSEA. The CDR3 has 12 residues. Trimming left V 8 bases short and J 0 bases short, with 9 bases between. In DNA form, the CDR3 reads TGCAGCCTTCGGGGGAGCACAGATACGCAGTATTTT. Translated, it gives CSLRGSTDTQYF.

V gene TRBV4-3 combines with J gene TRBJ2-5; 8 bases fit TRBD1. The CDR3 spans 15 residues. Trimming removed 1 base from V and 4 bases from J; junction bases left unmatched: 5. CDR1 is LGHNA and CDR2 is YSLEER in the germline V gene. This CDR3 reads CASSQGRTGRETQYF. The DNA for the CDR3 is TGCGCCAGCAGCCAAGGAAGGACAGGGAGAGAGACCCAGTACTTC.

V and J are TRBV7-9 and TRBJ2-2; D possibly corresponds to TRBD2 (6 bases). The V end was cut by 9 bases, the J end by 9 bases, with 20 bases between. Germline loops: CDR1 SEHNR, CDR2 FQNEAQ (reference sequence). The CDR3 has 14 residues. CDR3 bases: TGTGCCAGTCATGGCGCGCTGTGGGACTGGGAGCTGTTTTTT. This encodes CASHGALWDWELFF. Together with reference TRBV7-9 and TRBJ2-2, the CDR3 gives the full variable domain: DTGVSQNPRHKITKRGQNVTFRCDPISEHNRLYWYRQTLGQGPEFLTYFQNEAQLEKSRLLSDRFSAERPKGSFSTLEIQRTEQGDSAMYLCASHGALWDWELFFGEGSRLTVL.